This T cell receptor (beta chain) was captured in a study of blood T cells in healthy people across ages. The study drew donors from healthy Caucasian individuals in Russia aged about 6 to 100. Study conclusions and caveats: More naive CD4+ cells and higher diversity marked long-lived donors relative to aged donors. Getting older went along with TCR beta diversity per million T cells dropping roughly linearly.

Combining a sample-barcoded 5' primer with a J-beta primer mix, a second PCR ran for 7 to 11 cycles. Using its own MiXCR run on the 5' RACE reads, TCRdb lists one record per CDR3 protein. This sample has around 500,000 distinct CDR3 sequences, with roughly 43% found just once. Germline CDR1 reads MNHEY; CDR2 reads SMNVEV (reference sequence). J lost 3 bases, V lost 4 bases, and 7 bases had no gene match. The CDR3 has 15 amino acids. With regard to this clonotype: Antigen specificity is unknown.

This clonotype was obtained from a man older than 75 in good health. The chain combines TRBV27 with TRBJ1-1; 8 bases are a match to TRBD1. Sequencing was performed on blood. The DNA for the CDR3 is TGTGCCAGCAGTTCTGGGGACAGGAGGTACACTGAAGCTTTCTTT. Protein sequence: CASSSGDRRYTEAFF.